This entry concerns a single T cell receptor (beta chain). The antigen it recognizes is unknown. Base qualities are not provided; no much larger clone lies one nucleotide away. This specimen belongs to a study of blood T cell repertoires in COVID-19 (dated by TCRdb to 2018 to 2021). About the study as a whole: Samples covering the acute and convalescent phases of COVID-19 were provided by collaborators in the United States, Italy and Spain. Where HLA class I and class II types were available, the types were taken from metadata supplied by the sample provider, not from assay-based typing. The repertoires were made available in a free public database intended to serve as a resource for research on the immune response to SARS-CoV-2. The dataset comprised deeply sampled blood TCRbeta repertoires from subjects exposed to, actively infected with, or recovered from COVID-19. The material from the prospective study consisted of cDNA or gDNA derived from T cells, B-cell-depleted T cells, or PBMCs. Samples were obtained from the ongoing ImmuneRACE study (first 160 participants) and from 950 to 1,500 subjects provided by 6 global collaborators. Nearly every sample came with metadata listing a de-identified subject ID, COVID-19 status, age in years and sex.

TCRbeta CDR3 regions were amplified from genomic DNA by means of the immunoSEQ Assay, a bias-controlled multiplex PCR. The authors processed their data as follows. The number of nucleated cells in each sample was estimated by amplification of reference gene primers within the assay. Sequence reads were collapsed and filtered to measure the absolute abundance of every unique TCRbeta CDR3 rearrangement. For each sample, productive Simpson clonality was calculated by taking the square root of Simpson's diversity index across productive rearrangements. Here the immuneACCESS table is served through TCRdb, limited to in-frame sequences with V and J called. Missing clones are a known gap in these copies; in checked studies unresolved V genes cover under half, and the rest lacks a known reason. V, J and clone size derive from that table, while D and trimming were established from the DNA sequence. Present in this sample are about 150,000 clones, 75% to 85% of which were seen just once. Of the sample, around an eighth is held by the ten largest clones.

One collaborating source in Seattle enrolled patients while the patients were actively infected and followed the patients over time throughout the course of disease. Whole blood was collected in K2EDTA tubes by collaborating institutions according to the institutions' own protocols. Collaborator samples were shipped for TCRbeta analysis as frozen whole blood, isolated PBMCs, or DNA extracted from either sample type. Summary of the overall study and its limitations: Clinical and demographic metadata were provided uncurated, with the amount varying by source and participant.

Its CDR3 holds 15 amino acids, cysteine through phenylalanine. The only DNA kept is the CDR3, 45 bases in frame from the first base. V gives up 0 bases and J gives up 5 bases, and the segment between their germline ends measures 14 bases. In the germline V gene (reference sequence), CDR1 corresponds to SGHKS and CDR2 to YYEKEE. The chain links TRBV5-5 with TRBJ1-2; a tentative D call is TRBD1 (6 bases match). This receptor was taken from a woman in her fifties or sixties with COVID-19, enrolled during active disease. Material for sequencing was peripheral blood. CDR3 protein: CASSLGSRGAYGYTF. At the DNA level, the sequence is TGTGCCAGCAGCTTGGGTTCCAGGGGCGCGTATGGCTACACCTTC.